This T cell receptor beta chain was retrieved from a study of blood T cell repertoires in COVID-19. Study as a whole: Samples of COVID-19 (acute and convalescent) were obtained from the United States, Italy and Spain. Sample material is recorded as cDNA or gDNA derived from T cells, B-cell-depleted T cells, or PBMCs.

Authors' analysis steps: Estimation of nucleated cell counts was performed using reference gene primer amplification. This table comes from immunoSEQ multiplex PCR, and its TCRdb copy is limited to in-frame clones, with some not included. V, J and clone size reflect that table, while D and trimming were determined from the DNA. The table records a few hundred thousand clones, roughly four fifths of them present only once. The V and J ends lost 9 bases and 1 base, in that order; junction bases with no gene match: 1. Germline assignment: CDR1 MNHEY and CDR2 SMNVEV (reference sequence). The CDR3 contains 13 residues.

This chain links TRBV27 with TRBJ1-5; 9 positions match TRBD1. The source material was peripheral blood. The source is a woman aged 18-29 years with acute or convalescent COVID-19. CDR3 in amino acids: CASGTGSNQPQHF. DNA for the CDR3: TGTGCCAGTGGGACAGGGAGCAATCAGCCCCAGCATTTT.